What follows are 23 T cell receptor beta chains derived from one specimen sequenced in a study of blood T cell repertoires in COVID-19. Using immunoSEQ multiplex PCR, the repertoire was profiled, and TCRdb retains in-frame clones only, with some absent. Of roughly 280,000 clones in the sample, around 89% were seen once. Material for sequencing was PBMCs or T cells enriched from blood (not recorded which). These receptors originate from a woman under 30 who had recovered from COVID-19.

The chain employs TRBV6-5 and TRBJ1-4, with D perhaps TRBD1 (6 bases). The germline V and J ends were trimmed by 6 bases and 12 bases, with 14 bases remaining between them. The length of the CDR3 is 12 residues. The germline V gene encodes CDR1 MNHEY and CDR2 SVGAGI. The CDR3 spells CASSGTPYELFF. In DNA form, the CDR3 reads TGTGCCAGCAGCGGGACACCCTACGAACTGTTTTTT.

J is TRBJ1-1 and V is TRBV28; D may be TRBD1 (6 bases). The V and J ends lost 8 bases and 6 bases respectively, with 19 bases between them. This CDR3 is 14 amino acids long. Germline CDR1 and CDR2: MDHEN and SYDVKM. CDR3 sequence reads: CASSLPGVGPEAFF. The CDR3 nucleotides read TGTGCCAGCTCCTTACCAGGGGTAGGCCCTGAAGCTTTCTTT. The full variable domain, completed using reference TRBV28 and TRBJ1-1, is DVKVTQSSRYLVKRTGEKVFLECVQDMDHENMFWYRQDPGLGLRLIYFSYDVKMKEKGDIPEGYSVSREKKERFSLILESASTNQTSMYLCASSLPGVGPEAFFGQGTRLTVV.

This clone was seen only once. The chain employs TRBV9 and TRBJ2-2; D is possibly TRBD1 (5 bases). Germline-derived CDR1 and CDR2 are SGDLS and YYNGEE. The CDR3 consists of 15 residues. Trimming took off 0 bases at V and 1 base at J, with 7 bases between the two ends. The CDR3 region is CASSVGRENTGELFF. The CDR3 DNA reads TGTGCCAGCAGCGTAGGCAGGGAGAACACCGGGGAGCTGTTTTTT. Drawing the rest from reference TRBV9 and TRBJ2-2, the complete variable domain is DSGVTQTPKHLITATGQRVTLRCSPRSGDLSVYWYQQSLDQGLQFLIQYYNGEERAKGNILERFSAQQFPDLHSELNLSSLELGDSALYFCASSVGRENTGELFFGEGSRLTVL.

This sequence joins TRBV6-5 and TRBJ1-3, with unresolved D. Germline-derived CDR1 and CDR2 are MNHEY and SVGAGI. Trimming left V 2 bases short and J 1 base short, with 9 bases between. CDR3 length equals 15 residues. The CDR3 coding sequence is TGTGCCAGCAGTTACGAGGGCCGATCTGGAAACACCATATATTTT. Translating it yields CASSYEGRSGNTIYF.

The V gene is TRBV29-1, the J gene TRBJ1-2, with 10 bases matching TRBD1. Trimming at V came to 2 bases and at J to 4 bases, leaving 1 base not matched to a gene. Germline CDR1 is SQVTM and CDR2 is ANQGSEA. The CDR3 is made up of 13 amino acids. The DNA of the CDR3 is TGCAGCGTTGAACGACAGGGGGCCTATGGCTACACCTTC. Translating it yields CSVERQGAYGYTF. The full variable domain, in which reference TRBV29-1 and TRBJ1-2 provide the parts outside the CDR3, is SAVISQKPSRDICQRGTSLTIQCQVDSQVTMMFWYRQQPGQSLTLIATANQGSEATYESGFVIDKFPISRPNLTFSTLTVSNMSPEDSSIYLCSVERQGAYGYTFGSGTRLTVV.

This clone came up a few times. This sequence joins TRBV5-4 and TRBJ2-2, with 10 bases identical to TRBD1. From germline, CDR1 is SGHNT and CDR2 YYREEE (reference sequence). V was clipped by 3 bases and J by 4 bases; unmatched bases: 3. The CDR3 has 15 residues. This CDR3 is CASSSGTGATGELFF. CDR3 nucleotide sequence: TGTGCCAGCAGCTCCGGGACAGGGGCCACCGGGGAGCTGTTTTTT.

V is TRBV7-9 and J is TRBJ1-1; D is possibly TRBD1 (6 bases). Deletions cut 6 bases from V and 1 base from J, with 12 bases between. Germline CDR1 is SEHNR and CDR2 is FQNEAQ (reference sequence). CDR3 length: 14 residues. In DNA form, the CDR3 reads TGTGCCAGCAGTCCTGGGGGCGAGAACACTGAAGCTTTCTTT. It yields the protein CASSPGGENTEAFF.

The chain's CDR3 is CASTGLAGGHEQFF. CDR3 nucleotide sequence: TGCGCCAGCACTGGACTAGCGGGGGGGCATGAGCAGTTCTTC. V gene TRBV5-1 combines with J gene TRBJ2-1; 15 bases match TRBD2. Looked up from germline, CDR1 is SGHRS and CDR2 is YFSETQ. This CDR3 spans 14 amino acids. V was pared by 6 bases and J by 8 bases, with 3 bases of the junction left unmatched.

The chain uses TRBV10-3 and TRBJ2-3, with D possibly TRBD2 on 6 matching bases. The CDR3 is 12 amino acids. CDR1 and CDR2 from the germline V gene are ENHRY and SYGVKD. V was trimmed by 5 bases and J by 4 bases, leaving 7 bases between them. CDR3 amino acids: CAISWGADTQYF. The CDR3, as DNA: TGTGCCATCAGTTGGGGGGCAGATACGCAGTATTTT.

The CDR3 DNA sequence: TGCACCCCCCGGGACAGGGGGCAGGGCTCCTATAATTCACCCCTCCACTTT. Amino acid sequence: CTPRDRGQGSYNSPLHF. The chain recombines TRBV29-1 with TRBJ1-6, with TRBD1 identical over 12 bases. This CDR3 is 17 amino acids long. From germline, CDR1 is SQVTM and CDR2 ANQGSEA.

The gene calls are TRBV5-4 and TRBJ1-2, with a tentative D call TRBD1 (6 bases). Germline V gene sequence: CDR1 SGHNT, CDR2 YYREEE (reference sequence). The CDR3 spans 14 residues. Trimming took 5 bases from V and 2 from J, leaving 13 bases between them. The CDR3 sequence is CASRGEGENYGYTF. As DNA, the CDR3 is TGTGCCAGCAGGGGGGAGGGGGAAAACTATGGCTACACCTTC.

The chain couples TRBV18 to TRBJ2-5; no definite D call. V dropped 2 bases and J dropped 5 bases, with 3 bases sitting between them. This CDR3 comprises 11 residues. The V gene's germline CDR1 is KGHSH and CDR2 LQKENI. Here the CDR3 DNA reads TGTGCCAGCTCACCAGAGGAGACCCAGTACTTC. This translates into CASSPEETQYF.

The rearrangement joins TRBV29-1 to TRBJ1-4, with a weak D call TRBD1 (5 bases). The germline gives CDR1 SQVTM, CDR2 ANQGSEA. The CDR3 length is 13 residues. Trimming cost V 1 base and J 8 bases, with 11 bases left between them. The CDR3: CSVEAGQREKLFF. The CDR3 DNA follows: TGCAGCGTTGAAGCCGGACAACGGGAAAAACTGTTTTTT.

The genes are TRBV19 and TRBJ1-5, with 7 bases identical to TRBD1. The CDR3 has 15 residues. Germline CDR1 reads LNHDA; CDR2 reads SQIVND (reference sequence). The V and J ends lost 3 bases and 9 bases, in that order; junction bases with no gene match: 11. The CDR3 here is CASSMQGDGVWPQHF. In DNA, the CDR3 is TGTGCCAGTAGTATGCAGGGGGACGGGGTTTGGCCCCAGCATTTT.

Notes on this clone: Other DNA sequences in this specimen translate into the identical CDR3. The V call is TRBV5-1, the J call TRBJ1-1; 7 bases are shared with TRBD1. The CDR3 sequence is 14 residues long. The V gene end was trimmed by 4 bases and the J gene end by 0 bases; junction bases not matched to a gene: 3. Germline loops: CDR1 SGHRS, CDR2 YFSETQ. The CDR3 sequence: CASSPGTVNTEAFF. The CDR3, as DNA: TGCGCCAGCAGCCCCGGGACAGTGAACACTGAAGCTTTCTTT.

The J gene is TRBJ1-5, the V gene TRBV12-3 or TRBV12-4; the D is unclear. The CDR3 consists of 13 residues. Trimming removed 6 bases from V and 2 bases from J, with 8 bases in between. The CDR3 DNA reads TGTGCCAGCAGCCGAGGAGGCAATCAGCCCCAGCATTTT. Amino acids: CASSRGGNQPQHF.

The rearrangement joins TRBV18 to TRBJ1-1; 8 nucleotides line up with TRBD1. The CDR3 is made up of 15 amino acids. V shed 4 bases, J shed 1 base, and the junction held 5 bases outside the gene matches. CDR1 and CDR2 from the germline V gene are KGHSH and LQKENI. The CDR3 DNA reads TGTGCCAGCTCACTGGCCGGGACAGGGAACACTGAAGCTTTCTTT. This sequence encodes CASSLAGTGNTEAFF.

This chain connects TRBV5-1 to TRBJ1-6; no firm D call. Germline V gene data show CDR1 as SGHRS and CDR2 as YFSETQ. The CDR3 has 14 amino acids. Trimming pared 0 bases from V and 10 bases from J, leaving 11 bases between. CDR3 coding DNA: TGCGCCAGCAGCTTGGAGTTTGGCCACTCACCCCTCCACTTT. Translated, it gives CASSLEFGHSPLHF.

This rearrangement joins TRBV27 to TRBJ2-5; 7 bases fit TRBD1. Germline-derived CDR1 and CDR2 are MNHEY and SMNVEV (reference sequence). V lost 3 bases to trimming and J lost 4 bases; unmatched junction nucleotides: 14. The CDR3 is 17 amino acids. The DNA of the CDR3 is TGTGCCAGCAGTTTCACGCAGACAGGGATGGTTCGAGAGACCCAGTACTTC. It codes for CASSFTQTGMVRETQYF.

The genes are TRBV18 and TRBJ2-3, with TRBD2 matching over 11 bases. Germline V lookup: CDR1 KGHSH, CDR2 LQKENI. The CDR3 covers 17 residues. V dropped 3 bases and J dropped 5; count of bases not matched to a gene: 10. Here the CDR3 DNA reads TGTGCCAGCTCACCGAGAATAGCGGGGGGGCCCATAGATACGCAGTATTTT. Protein sequence: CASSPRIAGGPIDTQYF.

CDR3 nucleotides: TGCGCCAGCAGCCAAGAAAATGGAGGTGCCCAGACTGAAGCTTTCTTT. This codes for CASSQENGGAQTEAFF. V and J are TRBV4-1 and TRBJ1-1; D remains unclear. Germline CDR1 is MGHRA and CDR2 is YSYEKL. Trimming left V 0 bases short and J 5 bases short, with 16 bases between. The CDR3 is made up of 16 amino acids.

This chain joins TRBV11-3 and TRBJ2-2; 9 nucleotides agree with TRBD2. The CDR3 length is 17 residues. CDR1 and CDR2 (germline): SGHNT, YENEEA. V lost 2 bases to trimming and J lost 6 bases; unmatched junction nucleotides: 10. CDR3 nucleotides: TGTGCCAGCAGCTTAAATGCGGGGGGGCAGGTGGCCGGGGAGCTGTTTTTT. Encoded protein: CASSLNAGGQVAGELFF. The full variable domain, in which reference TRBV11-3 and TRBJ2-2 provide the parts outside the CDR3, is EAGVVQSPRYKIIEKKQPVAFWCNPISGHNTLYWYLQNLGQGPELLIRYENEEAVDDSQLPKDRFSAERLKGVDSTLKIQPAELGDSAVYLCASSLNAGGQVAGELFFGEGSRLTVL.

In its sample, this clone was seen many times. The rearrangement links TRBV6-2 or TRBV6-3 to TRBJ2-1; TRBD2 might be the D (6 bases). Germline V gives CDR1 MNHEY, CDR2 SVGEGT. The ends were cut back, 2 bases at V and 10 bases at J, with 21 bases in the middle. This CDR3 is 16 amino acids long. CDR3 residues: CASSYGQRWLRGEQFF. CDR3 coding DNA: TGTGCCAGCAGTTACGGTCAGAGATGGTTACGGGGGGAGCAGTTCTTC.